This TCR beta chain was captured in a study of T cell repertoires in cytomegalovirus infection. This clonotype was counted only a few times. Its antigen is unknown. MiXCR was run by TCRdb on the reads, yielding one entry per CDR3 protein. This table has fewer than 700,000 distinct CDR3 sequences, 20% to 30% appearing once. General study findings and limits: CMV-specific HLA-C-restricted TCR beta clonotypes dominated the ex vivo response. CMV carriers with the relevant HLA were identified by cumulative public TCR beta family frequency.

The sequenced material came from CD8+ T cells from PBMCs. The sequence was collected from a human donor in good health (CMV status not recorded). Some clones in this sample may be carry-over from other donors' samples.

In DNA form, the CDR3 reads TGCAGTGCACCGACAGGGTTCCAAGAGACCCAGTACTTC. Protein sequence: CSAPTGFQETQYF. The V call is TRBV20-1, the J call TRBJ2-5, with 7 bases aligning to TRBD1. Trimming removed 6 bases from V and 1 base from J; junction bases left unmatched: 5. This CDR3 spans 13 amino acids. CDR1 and CDR2 (germline): DFQATT, SNEGSKA (reference sequence).